This TCR beta chain appears in the sequencing data of a study of blood T cell repertoires in COVID-19. As for the study in general: T cells, B-cell-depleted T cells, or PBMCs provided the cDNA or gDNA that served as material.

The ends lost 1 base at V and 4 bases at J; junction bases unmatched: 9. The CDR3 is 16 residues long. Germline CDR1 and CDR2: MNHNS and SASEGT. Sequencing used immunoSEQ multiplex PCR; TCRdb keeps in-frame clones, though not all of them. The sample lists some 150,000 clones, approximately 88% occurring once. The TCR sequence derives from a human donor in a cohort sampled during active COVID-19. Sequencing used peripheral blood. The rearrangement links TRBV6-1 to TRBJ1-2, with 7 bases lining up with TRBD1. The CDR3 sequence: CASSEGDRRGGYGYTF. Written as DNA, the CDR3 is TGTGCCAGCAGTGAAGGGGACAGAAGGGGCGGCTATGGCTACACCTTC.